The 10 T cell receptor beta chains below come from one sample, sequenced in a study of cytomegalovirus exposure and HLA in healthy donors. With 60 Vbeta and 13 Jbeta primers, the PCR was carried out. Measured with immunoSEQ multiplex PCR; TCRdb has only the in-frame clones, and not every one. Of approximately 38,000 clones detected, approximately 82% appear once; the ten largest clones hold roughly 10%. What was sequenced was PBMCs. The source of these receptors is a woman aged 18-29 years in good health and CMV-seropositive.

The count of this clone is one. The chain has TRBV10-3 and TRBJ1-6; 7 bases are a match to TRBD1. Germline V gene lookup returns CDR1 ENHRY and CDR2 SYGVKD. This CDR3 is 13 amino acids long. V shed 7 bases and J 7 bases; nucleotides not matched to a gene: 4. In nucleotides, the CDR3 is TGTGCCATCACTAGGGACAGAAATTCACCCCTCCACTTT. Its translation: CAITRDRNSPLHF.

The CDR3 protein is CASSHLWQGIYNEQFF. CDR3 DNA: TGTGCCAGCAGCCATTTGTGGCAGGGGATATACAATGAGCAGTTCTTC. This chain links TRBV7-2 with TRBJ2-1; weak D call: TRBD1 (6 bases). The CDR3 is 16 residues long. Deletions cut 5 bases from V and 4 bases from J, with 18 bases between. Germline assignment: CDR1 SGHTA and CDR2 FQGNSA.

V and J are TRBV6-4 and TRBJ1-1; the D gene is possibly TRBD1 (5 bases). With 6 bases removed from V and 0 bases from J, the gap between germline ends came to 11 bases. Germline V lookup: CDR1 MRHNA, CDR2 SNTAGT. This CDR3 comprises 14 residues. CDR3 nucleotide sequence: TGTGCCAGCAGACCGGACACCTTGAACACTGAAGCTTTCTTT. Its protein product is CASRPDTLNTEAFF.

This clone was found a few times. The rearrangement uses TRBV5-1 and TRBJ1-2; the D is unclear. The V end was cut by 4 bases, the J end by 8 bases, with 15 bases between. This CDR3 has 13 residues. CDR1 and CDR2 from the germline V gene are SGHRS and YFSETQ. CDR3 sequence: CASSHPQGRGYTF. CDR3 DNA: TGCGCCAGCAGCCACCCCCAAGGCAGGGGCTACACCTTC.

The rearrangement joins TRBV4-3 to TRBJ2-1; TRBD2 agrees at 8 bases. Losses at the gene ends were 1 base for V and 6 bases for J; bases not matched to a gene: 8. Germline V gene data show CDR1 as LGHNA and CDR2 as YSLEER. The CDR3 length is 16 residues. Written as DNA, the CDR3 is TGCGCCAGCAGCCAAGGTCAACTAGCGGTGGGCAATGAGCAGTTCTTC. Translated: CASSQGQLAVGNEQFF.

The chain is built from TRBV9 and TRBJ2-7; TRBD1 matches at 7 bases. Germline V gives CDR1 SGDLS, CDR2 YYNGEE. The V segment lost 3 bases and the J segment 6 bases; nucleotides outside the gene matches: 3. There are 12 residues in the CDR3. The CDR3 DNA follows: TGTGCCAGCAGCGGAACAGGGGTCGAGCAGTACTTC. Its translation: CASSGTGVEQYF.

The CDR3 region has the DNA TGTGCCAGCCGAGGCTCCAGCGACACAGATACGCAGTATTTT. Translated: CASRGSSDTDTQYF. The chain joins TRBV6-4 to TRBJ2-3; D uncertain. CDR1 and CDR2 from the germline V gene are MRHNA and SNTAGT. The CDR3 sequence is 14 residues long. The germline V and J ends were trimmed by 8 bases and 2 bases, with 14 bases remaining between them.

This chain links TRBV4-3 with TRBJ2-7; 9 nucleotides agree with TRBD2. Germline V lookup: CDR1 LGHNA, CDR2 YSLEER. The junction had 2 bases not matched to a gene; V was cut back by 2 bases and J by 3 bases. The CDR3 consists of 14 residues. The CDR3 nucleotides read TGCGCCAGCAGCCAAATGACTAGCGGCTACGAGCAGTACTTC. Residues: CASSQMTSGYEQYF.

This CDR3 is CASSDGQVEKLFF. The CDR3, as DNA: TGTGCCAGCAGCGATGGACAGGTTGAAAAACTGTTTTTT. This sequence joins TRBV11-1 and TRBJ1-4; TRBD1 matches 7 bases. The CDR3 sequence is 13 residues long. V shed 5 bases and J 7 bases; nucleotides not matched to a gene: 4. Germline V gene data show CDR1 as SGHAT and CDR2 as FQDESV (reference sequence). Full variable domain (missing parts from reference TRBV11-1 and TRBJ1-4): EAEVAQSPRYKITEKSQAVAFWCDPISGHATLYWYRQILGQGPELLVQFQDESVVDDSQLPKDRFSAERLKGVDSTLKIQPAELGDSAMYLCASSDGQVEKLFFGSGTQLSVL.

This sequence joins TRBV19 and TRBJ2-7; no firm D call. Trimming took 3 bases from V and 4 from J, leaving 13 bases between them. This CDR3 is 14 amino acids long. Germline-derived CDR1 and CDR2 are LNHDA and SQIVND (reference sequence). The CDR3 is CASSINPTLYEQYF. CDR3 bases: TGTGCCAGTAGTATTAACCCGACTTTGTACGAGCAGTACTTC.